A single sample is the source of the 29 T cell receptor beta chains below, sequenced in a study of blood T cell repertoires in COVID-19. TCRdb's copy holds only in-frame clones and misses some; the assay was immunoSEQ multiplex PCR. The sample records 20,000 to 25,000 clones, about 88% being singletons. The sequencing sample was made of peripheral blood. The receptors were sampled from a human donor in a cohort sampled during active COVID-19. The donor label of this sample is uncertain.

This clone was recorded only once. The V gene is TRBV14, the J gene TRBJ2-1, with TRBD2 as a possible D gene (6 bases). The CDR3 is 15 residues long. Germline CDR1 and CDR2: SGHDN and FVKESK. The ends were cut back, 5 bases at V and 12 bases at J, with 23 bases in the middle. The CDR3 region is CASSLPGTSPLRQFF. The CDR3, as DNA: TGTGCCAGCAGCTTACCCGGGACTTCTCCTCTTCGGCAGTTCTTC. The variable domain in full, with the rest retrieved from reference TRBV14 and TRBJ2-1, is EAGVTQFPSHSVIEKGQTVTLRCDPISGHDNLYWYRRVMGKEIKFLLHFVKESKQDESGMPNNRFLAERTGGTYSTLKVQPAELEDSGVYFCASSLPGTSPLRQFFGPGTRLTVL.

The chain links TRBV3-1 (or the pseudogene TRBV3-2) to TRBJ2-1; 8 bases are a match to TRBD2. The CDR3 sequence is 16 residues long. The germline CDR1 and CDR2 sequences are LGHDT and YNNKEL (reference sequence). V gave up 4 bases and J gave up 6 bases; unmatched junction bases: 11. This CDR3 is CASSPALAGFFNEQFF. DNA for the CDR3: TGTGCCAGCAGCCCCGCGCTAGCGGGTTTTTTCAATGAGCAGTTCTTC.

The CDR3 loop reads CASSSVGANVLTF. The DNA of the CDR3 is TGCGCCAGCTCTTCCGTTGGGGCCAACGTCCTGACTTTC. This chain connects TRBV10-1 to TRBJ2-6; D not certain. Germline V gives CDR1 WNHNN, CDR2 SYGVQD (reference sequence). Trimming left V 8 bases short and J 3 bases short, with 8 bases between. The CDR3 loop spans 13 amino acids.

The V call is TRBV18, the J call TRBJ2-7; 8 nucleotides match TRBD1. The CDR3 loop spans 13 amino acids. Trimming cost V 3 bases and J 5 bases; bases outside gene matches: 3. Per the germline V gene, CDR1 is KGHSH and CDR2 is LQKENI. CDR3 sequence (DNA): TGTGCCAGCTCACCGACAGGGGTGGACGAGCAGTACTTC. Protein sequence: CASSPTGVDEQYF.

The chain employs TRBV4-1 and TRBJ1-4; tentatively, D is TRBD1 (5 bases). The CDR3 spans 16 residues. Germline values: CDR1 MGHRA, CDR2 YSYEKL. Trimming left V 2 bases short and J 5 bases short, with 15 bases between. For the CDR3, the DNA is TGCGCCAGCAGCCAACGCGTCTCCAGGGCGAATGAAAAACTGTTTTTT. It yields the protein CASSQRVSRANEKLFF.

This clone was detected once. The chain recombines TRBV6-5 with TRBJ1-1; D may be TRBD1 (5 bases). Trimming took 3 bases from V and 7 from J, leaving 12 bases between them. This CDR3 has 13 amino acids. The germline gives CDR1 MNHEY, CDR2 SVGAGI. CDR3 nucleotide sequence: TGTGCCAGCAGTTATTACCAGGGAGGTGAAGCTTTCTTT. It encodes CASSYYQGGEAFF.

V usage is TRBV7-8 and J usage is TRBJ2-2, with D maybe TRBD2 (5 bases). Trimming removed 0 bases from V and 5 bases from J, with 10 bases in between. The germline gives CDR1 SGHVS, CDR2 FQNEAQ. There are 15 residues in the CDR3. The chain's CDR3 is CASSLAPRGTGELFF. Here the CDR3 DNA reads TGTGCCAGCAGCTTAGCCCCCCGAGGGACCGGGGAGCTGTTTTTT.

V gene TRBV5-6 combines with J gene TRBJ2-1; 15 bases line up with TRBD2. CDR1 is SGHDT, CDR2 YYEEEE, per germline. The junction had 9 bases not matched to a gene; V was cut back by 5 bases and J by 9 bases. The CDR3 has 16 amino acids. CDR3 nucleotides: TGTGCCAGCAGTCCGGGACTAGCGGGAGGTCGAGCTGAGCAGTTCTTC. Protein sequence: CASSPGLAGGRAEQFF. Full variable domain (outside the CDR3, taken from reference TRBV5-6 and TRBJ2-1): DAGVTQSPTHLIKTRGQQVTLRCSPKSGHDTVSWYQQALGQGPQFIFQYYEEEERQRGNFPDRFSGHQFPNYSSELNVNALLLGDSALYLCASSPGLAGGRAEQFFGPGTRLTVL.

This clone was observed a few times. The chain combines TRBV14 with TRBJ2-1; the D gene is possibly TRBD2 (6 bases). Per the germline V gene, CDR1 is SGHDN and CDR2 is FVKESK. This CDR3 region has 15 residues. Trimming stripped 0 bases from V and 5 bases from J, with 11 bases between. CDR3 in DNA: TGTGCCAGCAGCCAAGATAGGCGGGGCAACAATGAGCAGTTCTTC. It translates to CASSQDRRGNNEQFF. The entire variable domain, with the rest obtained from reference TRBV14 and TRBJ2-1, is as follows: EAGVTQFPSHSVIEKGQTVTLRCDPISGHDNLYWYRRVMGKEIKFLLHFVKESKQDESGMPNNRFLAERTGGTYSTLKVQPAELEDSGVYFCASSQDRRGNNEQFFGPGTRLTVL.

The J gene is TRBJ1-1, the V gene TRBV5-1, with 7 bases fitting TRBD1. Germline V gene sequence: CDR1 SGHRS, CDR2 YFSETQ. V was clipped by 1 base and J by 5 bases; unmatched bases: 8. This CDR3 has 15 residues. The CDR3 nucleotides read TGCGCCAGCAGCTTGAATCCAGGGGGAAATACTGAAGCTTTCTTT. The encoded protein is CASSLNPGGNTEAFF.

The chain carries TRBV6-1 and TRBJ2-7; TRBD2 is a possible D gene (5 bases). There are 13 residues in the CDR3. Deletions cut 3 bases from V and 2 bases from J, with 8 bases between. Germline CDR1 MNHNS, CDR2 SASEGT. The CDR3 sequence is CASSERAPYEQYF. CDR3 DNA sequence: TGTGCCAGCAGTGAGAGGGCCCCCTACGAGCAGTACTTC.

The chain links TRBV30 to TRBJ2-7; the match to TRBD2 covers 7 bases. The CDR3 is 15 amino acids. With 3 bases clipped from V and 0 bases from J, the junction kept 8 bases outside the gene matches. Germline CDR1 and CDR2: GTSNPN and SVGIG (reference sequence). In nucleotides, the CDR3 is TGTGCCTGGAGGACGGGAGGCTCCAGCTCCTACGAGCAGTACTTC. Translation: CAWRTGGSSSYEQYF.

This clone was picked up one time. The chain has TRBV10-3 and TRBJ2-5; TRBD1 agrees at 8 bases. This CDR3 has 14 residues. Trimming took 7 bases from V and 5 from J; bases not matched to a gene: 9. Germline V CDR1 and CDR2: ENHRY, SYGVKD. The CDR3 spells CAIKQDRASETQYF. In DNA, the CDR3 is TGTGCCATCAAGCAGGACAGGGCATCGGAGACCCAGTACTTC.

This chain uses TRBV6-5 with TRBJ2-5; D might be TRBD2 (5 bases). The length of the CDR3 is 14 residues. CDR1 is MNHEY and CDR2 is SVGAGI in the germline V gene. V was clipped by 2 bases and J by 3 bases, with 10 bases between them. The DNA of the CDR3 is TGTGCCAGCAGTTACAGGAGGCAAGAAGAGACCCAGTACTTC. This encodes CASSYRRQEETQYF.

The chain links TRBV27 to TRBJ2-1; 11 positions agree with TRBD2. Germline V gene data show CDR1 as MNHEY and CDR2 as SMNVEV (reference sequence). The CDR3 extends over 15 amino acids. V lost 5 bases, J lost 6 bases, and 6 bases stayed unmatched. The CDR3 coding sequence is TGTGCCAGCAGTCCGCGACTAGCGGGAAGCAATGAGCAGTTCTTC. This sequence encodes CASSPRLAGSNEQFF.

In its sample, this clone was seen a few times. The chain recombines TRBV2 with TRBJ1-1; D is uncertain. CDR1 is SNHLY, CDR2 FYNNEI, per germline. V lost 8 bases, J lost 6 bases, and 10 bases lay in between. There are 11 residues in the CDR3. CDR3 coding DNA: TGTGCCAGCGGACGGGGTCCTGAAGCTTTCTTT. Protein sequence: CASGRGPEAFF.

The V and J genes are TRBV5-4 and TRBJ2-7; TRBD2 is a possible D gene (6 bases). Germline V gene sequence: CDR1 SGHNT, CDR2 YYREEE (reference sequence). The CDR3 has 14 residues. Trimming took 1 base from V and 5 from J, leaving 13 bases between them. CDR3 in DNA: TGTGCCAGCAGCTTGTGGAGGGCCCCCCACGAGCAGTACTTC. This codes for CASSLWRAPHEQYF.

This clone was detected a few times. The gene calls are TRBV7-9 and TRBJ2-2; D unresolved. Trimming shortened V by 1 base and J by 4 bases, and 4 bases separated the two germline ends. The V gene's germline CDR1 is SEHNR and CDR2 FQNEAQ (reference sequence). The length of the CDR3 is 13 residues. This CDR3 is CASSLVITGELFF. CDR3 coding DNA: TGTGCCAGCAGCTTAGTTATCACCGGGGAGCTGTTTTTT.

This chain connects TRBV11-3 to TRBJ2-7, with 9 nucleotides matching TRBD1. V trimming: 0 bases; J trimming: 4 bases; junction bases outside the gene matches: 4. The CDR3 runs to 15 residues. Germline assignment: CDR1 SGHNT and CDR2 YENEEA. CDR3 loop: CASSLEGTGWYEQYF. The CDR3 DNA follows: TGTGCCAGCAGCTTAGAAGGGACAGGGTGGTACGAGCAGTACTTC.

This chain uses TRBV30 with TRBJ1-5; 9 bases map to TRBD1. The CDR3 sequence is 13 residues long. J was trimmed by 6 bases and V by 5 bases; bases with no gene match: 5. Germline assignment: CDR1 GTSNPN and CDR2 SVGIG (reference sequence). CDR3 sequence reads: CAWGTGIFQPQHF. The CDR3 DNA is TGTGCCTGGGGGACAGGGATTTTTCAGCCCCAGCATTTT.

This clone was seen just once. The chain combines TRBV7-9 with TRBJ2-5, with 7 bases lining up with TRBD1. From germline, CDR1 is SEHNR and CDR2 FQNEAQ (reference sequence). Unmatched junction bases numbered 14, after V lost 3 bases and J lost 7 bases. The CDR3 totals 16 residues. The CDR3 bases are TGTGCCAGCAGCTTCCTCTCCACAGGGGCCCTGGGGACCCAGTACTTC. This translates into CASSFLSTGALGTQYF. The full variable domain, rest sourced from reference TRBV7-9 and TRBJ2-5, is DTGVSQNPRHKITKRGQNVTFRCDPISEHNRLYWYRQTLGQGPEFLTYFQNEAQLEKSRLLSDRFSAERPKGSFSTLEIQRTEQGDSAMYLCASSFLSTGALGTQYFGPGTRLLVL.

V gene TRBV7-6 combines with J gene TRBJ2-7, with TRBD2 identical over 10 bases. CDR3 length: 15 amino acids. Germline CDR1 reads SGHVS; CDR2 reads FNYEAQ. J lost 4 bases, V lost 1 base, and 4 bases had no gene match. CDR3 protein: CASSLEPSGSYEQYF. The CDR3 DNA is TGTGCCAGCAGCTTAGAGCCTAGCGGGAGTTACGAGCAGTACTTC.

V is TRBV6-1 and J is TRBJ2-2; TRBD2 matches at 7 bases. This CDR3 is 17 amino acids long. The germline V gene has CDR1 MNHNS and CDR2 SASEGT. The junction had 9 bases not matched to a gene; V was cut back by 0 bases and J by 5 bases. The CDR3: CASSEARTSSLTGELFF. CDR3 coding DNA: TGTGCCAGCAGTGAAGCGCGGACTAGTTCTTTGACCGGGGAGCTGTTTTTT.

The genes are TRBV5-1 and TRBJ2-2; perhaps TRBD1 as D (5 bases). V was shortened by 4 bases and J by 1 base, with 8 bases between the two germline ends. Germline V gene lookup returns CDR1 SGHRS and CDR2 YFSETQ. The CDR3 has 14 residues. The CDR3 bases are TGCGCCAGCAGCCCAGGACAGAACACCGGGGAGCTGTTTTTT. It yields the protein CASSPGQNTGELFF. The full variable domain, rest sourced from reference TRBV5-1 and TRBJ2-2, is KAGVTQTPRYLIKTRGQQVTLSCSPISGHRSVSWYQQTPGQGLQFLFEYFSETQRNKGNFPGRFSGRQFSNSRSEMNVSTLELGDSALYLCASSPGQNTGELFFGEGSRLTVL.

With respect to this clone: The junction departs from the called germline gene at one end, perhaps through a read error. This chain connects TRBV27 to TRBJ2-7; 8 bases match TRBD2. The length of the CDR3 is 15 residues. Germline CDR1 and CDR2: MNHEY and SMNVEV (reference sequence). This CDR3 reads CASSPRLSGVYGQYF. DNA of the CDR3: TGTGCCAGCAGTCCGCGTCTTAGCGGGGTCTACGGGCAGTACTTC.

The rearrangement uses TRBV5-5 and TRBJ1-6, with D possibly matching TRBD1 (6 bases). Trimming pared 4 bases from V and 8 bases from J, leaving 16 bases between. The CDR3 runs 15 residues. From germline, CDR1 is SGHKS and CDR2 YYEKEE (reference sequence). CDR3 amino acids: CASSPGIGGDSPLHF. The CDR3 DNA reads as TGTGCCAGCAGCCCCGGAATAGGGGGTGATTCACCCCTCCACTTT.

The V gene is TRBV6-5, the J gene TRBJ2-2; a possible D gene is TRBD1 (5 bases). V was shortened by 6 bases and J by 2 bases, with 10 bases between the two germline ends. Looked up from germline, CDR1 is MNHEY and CDR2 is SVGAGI. This CDR3 comprises 14 residues. This CDR3 is CASRGLRNTGELFF. In nucleotides, the CDR3 is TGTGCCAGCAGGGGGCTTAGAAACACCGGGGAGCTGTTTTTT.

This clone showed up just a few times. The chain employs TRBV3-1 (or the pseudogene TRBV3-2) and TRBJ1-3; no clear D. V lost 1 base and J 2 bases, leaving 12 bases between the germline ends. The CDR3 has 16 residues. Germline CDR1 is LGHDT and CDR2 is YNNKEL (reference sequence). The CDR3 DNA reads as TGTGCCAGCAGCCAAGTTCAGGCCAGGCCTGGAAACACCATATATTTT. Translating gives CASSQVQARPGNTIYF.

This clone has only a few counts. The rearrangement joins TRBV19 to TRBJ2-6; TRBD2 matches at 12 bases. Germline CDR1 reads LNHDA; CDR2 reads SQIVND (reference sequence). The V gene end was trimmed by 5 bases and the J gene end by 3 bases; junction bases not matched to a gene: 8. CDR3 size: 18 residues. In nucleotides, the CDR3 is TGTGCCAGTAGTTCAAGACTAGCGGGAGATGTTGGGGCCAACGTCCTGACTTTC. Amino acids: CASSSRLAGDVGANVLTF. Drawing the rest from reference TRBV19 and TRBJ2-6, the complete variable domain is DGGITQSPKYLFRKEGQNVTLSCEQNLNHDAMYWYRQDPGQGLRLIYYSQIVNDFQKGDIAEGYSVSREKKESFPLTVTSAQKNPTAFYLCASSSRLAGDVGANVLTFGAGSRLTVL.